The rows below give T cell receptor beta chains drawn from one sample of a study of tumor-infiltrating lymphocytes in primary liver carcinoma. TCRdb redid the calling of the multiplex PCR reads with MiXCR, one entry per CDR3 protein. Here the sample spans approximately 210,000 distinct CDR3 sequences, around three fifths being singletons. The sequenced material came from peripheral blood. The receptor source for this set is a woman aged 60 to 75 with primary liver carcinoma and hepatitis B virus infection. Both conserved end residues are part of each CDR3. D genes are given only for firm matches. Size is omitted from some rows. Given values are once, few, many or a class for expanded clones.

D,V,length,size,J,CDR3,DNA
-,TRBV29-1,14,-,TRBJ1-1,CSVVPGQLNTEAFF,TGCAGCGTTGTGCCGGGACAACTGAACACCGAAGCTTTCTTT
-,TRBV6-2/TRBV6-3,14,-,TRBJ2-1,CASRTMGGGYEQFF,TGTGCCAGCAGAACCATGGGGGGCGGGTATGAGCAGTTCTTC
-,TRBV30,12,few,TRBJ2-1,CAWSVSAPEQFF,TGTGCCTGGAGTGTATCAGCGCCTGAGCAGTTCTTC
TRBD2,TRBV28,18,few,TRBJ2-7,CASSFPTVLAGGYGEQYF,TGTGCCAGCAGTTTCCCGACCGTACTGGCGGGAGGGTACGGGGAGCAGTACTTC
-,TRBV4-1,15,few,TRBJ1-1,CTSSQELGADTEAFF,TGCACCAGCAGCCAAGAGCTGGGGGCGGACACTGAAGCTTTCTTT
-,TRBV5-6,13,-,TRBJ2-7,CASSSTMFYDQYF,TGTGCCAGCAGCTCTACCATGTTTTACGATCAGTACTTC
-,TRBV5-5,16,-,TRBJ2-2,CASSLKTGRNTGELFF,TGTGCCAGCAGCCTTAAGACAGGCCGAAACACCGGGGAGCTGTTTTTT
TRBD1,TRBV11-1,12,few,TRBJ2-2,CASSPLTGGLFF,TGTGCCAGCAGCCCACTAACAGGGGGGCTGTTTTTT
TRBD1,TRBV10-3,16,many,TRBJ2-5,CAISESTGGHQETQYF,TGTGCCATCAGTGAGTCGACAGGGGGTCACCAAGAGACCCAGTACTTC
TRBD2,TRBV2,14,-,TRBJ2-5,CATKGSSGSETQYF,TGTGCCACCAAAGGGAGTAGCGGGAGTGAGACCCAGTACTTC
-,TRBV12-3/TRBV12-4,15,-,TRBJ2-1,CASSGSRKHYNEQFF,TGTGCCAGCAGTGGAAGTCGCAAACATTACAATGAGCAGTTCTTC
TRBD2,TRBV11-2,16,once,TRBJ2-1,CASGLYLAGGGIEQFF,TGTGCCAGCGGCCTGTATTTAGCGGGAGGGGGGATTGAGCAGTTCTTC
-,TRBV11-2,12,many,TRBJ2-2,CAIKGEDGELFF,TGTGCCATCAAGGGGGAGGACGGGGAGCTGTTTTTT
TRBD1,TRBV11-2,13,-,TRBJ1-4,CACRDRDHEKLFF,TGCGCCTGCAGGGACAGGGACCATGAAAAACTGTTTTTT
-,TRBV12-3/TRBV12-4,13,once,TRBJ1-1,CASSLSLNTGAFF,TGTGCCAGCAGCCTGTCCCTGAACACTGGAGCTTTCTTT
TRBD2,TRBV4-2,16,many,TRBJ2-3,CASSSSETSVADTQYF,TGTGCCAGCAGCTCCTCTGAGACTAGCGTGGCAGATACGCAGTATTTT
TRBD1,TRBV4-2,17,-,TRBJ1-6,CASSIVRGPVHNSPLQF,TGTGCCAGCAGTATAGTCAGGGGGCCTGTCCATAATTCACCCCTCCAGTTT
-,TRBV29-1,10,once,TRBJ2-3,CSVAEGAQYF,TGCAGCGTCGCGGAGGGAGCGCAGTATTTT
-,TRBV12-3/TRBV12-4,19,-,TRBJ2-3,CASSLPCRLPGVGTDKQYF,TGTGCCAGCAGTTTACCCTGTCGTCTGCCAGGGGTTGGCACAGATAAGCAGTATTTT
TRBD2,TRBV28,15,-,TRBJ2-5,CASSSNRAGAETQYF,TGTGCCAGCAGTTCCAACCGAGCGGGAGCAGAGACCCAGTACTTC
-,TRBV11-1,15,-,TRBJ2-3,CASSLGLVGTDTQYF,TGTGCCAGCAGCTTAGGATTAGTGGGCACAGATACGCAGTATTTT
TRBD2,TRBV11-1,18,-,TRBJ2-1,CASSLVPTGLAGFDEQFF,TGTGCCAGCAGCCTAGTCCCGACCGGACTAGCGGGATTTGATGAGCAGTTCTTC
TRBD1,TRBV12-3/TRBV12-4,15,many,TRBJ2-5,CASSFGQGVTETQYF,TGTGCCAGCAGTTTCGGCCAGGGGGTAACCGAGACCCAGTACTTC
-,TRBV2,15,-,TRBJ2-1,CASTPSPSSYNEQFF,TGTGCCAGCACCCCCAGCCCGAGCTCCTACAATGAGCAGTTCTTC
TRBD2,TRBV11-2,14,-,TRBJ2-1,CARSTLAANNEQFF,TGTGCCAGGAGCACACTAGCGGCAAACAATGAGCAGTTCTTC
-,TRBV28,12,-,TRBJ2-6,CASKSGANVLTF,TGTGCCAGCAAGTCTGGGGCCAACGTCCTGACTTTC
TRBD1,TRBV14,15,-,TRBJ1-1,CASSHLDRGFTEAFF,TGTGCCAGCAGCCACTTGGACAGGGGGTTCACTGAAGCTTTCTTT
-,TRBV7-8,13,-,TRBJ1-2,CASSLSGSRGYTF,TGTGCCAGCAGCTTATCGGGGAGTCGAGGCTACACCTTC
TRBD1,TRBV11-2,15,-,TRBJ2-1,CACSTGTEVYNEQFF,TGTGCCTGCAGCACCGGGACAGAGGTTTACAATGAGCAGTTCTTC
-,TRBV11-2,14,-,TRBJ1-5,CASSHSILYQPQHF,TGTGCCAGCAGCCATTCGATTTTGTATCAGCCCCAGCATTTT
TRBD2,TRBV24-1,16,few,TRBJ2-1,CATSDSSGRAWVEQFF,TGTGCCACCAGTGATTCTAGCGGGAGGGCCTGGGTTGAGCAGTTCTTC
TRBD2,TRBV4-1,18,many,TRBJ2-3,CASSPRPGTSGRIDTQYF,TGCGCCAGCAGCCCGCGCCCCGGGACTAGCGGGAGGATAGATACGCAGTATTTT
TRBD1,TRBV7-9,16,-,TRBJ1-4,CASSWFGTGANEKLFF,TGTGCCAGCAGCTGGTTCGGGACAGGCGCTAATGAAAAACTGTTTTTT
-,TRBV4-2,17,many,TRBJ2-2,CASSRVSSNPSTGELFF,TGTGCCAGCAGCCGGGTTTCTAGCAACCCCAGCACCGGGGAGCTGTTTTTT
TRBD1,TRBV11-1,13,few,TRBJ2-1,CTSSYDRAREQLF,TGTACCAGCAGCTACGACAGGGCGAGGGAGCAGCTCTTC
-,TRBV11-2,17,many,TRBJ2-3,CASSPTTGTYNTDTQYF,TGTGCCAGCAGCCCAACCACCGGGACCTATAACACAGATACGCAGTATTTT
TRBD2,TRBV4-2,15,-,TRBJ2-1,CADSQVRLASDEQFF,TGTGCCGACAGCCAAGTTAGACTAGCGAGTGATGAGCAGTTCTTC
-,TRBV11-2,13,-,TRBJ2-5,CVSSLEFMGTQYF,TGTGTCAGCAGCTTAGAATTCATGGGGACCCAGTACTTC
TRBD1,TRBV11-2,16,-,TRBJ2-2,CASSLPGQGNAGELFF,TGTGCCAGCAGCCTCCCGGGACAGGGGAACGCCGGGGAGCTGTTTTTT
TRBD1,TRBV6-5,14,many,TRBJ1-2,CASSLDRVVYGYTF,TGTGCCAGCAGTCTGGACAGGGTAGTCTATGGCTACACCTTC
TRBD1,TRBV4-2,15,-,TRBJ1-1,CASSHGQGGNTGAFF,TGTGCCAGCAGCCACGGACAGGGAGGGAACACTGGAGCTTTCTTT
TRBD1,TRBV6-1,15,few,TRBJ2-7,CASKPGQGNSYEQYF,TGTGCCAGCAAACCGGGACAGGGTAATTCCTACGAGCAGTACTTC
-,TRBV4-2,16,-,TRBJ2-2,CASSQVSSSDTGELFF,TGTGCCAGCAGCCAAGTCTCTAGCTCCGACACAGGGGAGCTGTTTTTT
-,TRBV10-3,15,many,TRBJ1-1,CAISESGAGGTEAFF,TGTGCCATCAGTGAGTCAGGAGCCGGGGGCACTGAAGCTTTCTTT
-,TRBV28,14,-,TRBJ1-2,CASSFPAGDYGYTF,TGTGCCAGCAGTTTTCCCGCAGGGGACTATGGCTACACCTTC
-,TRBV11-2,15,few,TRBJ1-1,CVSNLEAGTNTEAFF,TGTGTCAGCAACTTAGAGGCGGGGACGAACACTGAAGCTTTCTTT
TRBD2,TRBV5-1,14,few,TRBJ2-5,CASSLTSGSETQYF,TGCGCCAGCAGCCTGACTAGCGGGAGCGAGACCCAGTACTTC
TRBD2,TRBV28,16,-,TRBJ2-3,CASSESSGRVTDTQYF,TGTGCCAGCAGCGAATCTAGCGGGAGGGTCACAGATACGCAGTATTTT
TRBD2,TRBV5-4,16,-,TRBJ2-7,CASNLALAGGNYEQYF,TGTGCCAGCAACTTGGCACTAGCGGGAGGGAACTACGAGCAGTACTTC
-,TRBV19,13,-,TRBJ1-5,CASSIEPNQPQHF,TGTGCCAGTAGTATAGAACCCAATCAGCCCCAGCATTTT
-,TRBV29-1,13,many,TRBJ2-7,CSVEGVGSYEQYF,TGCAGCGTTGAGGGAGTGGGGAGCTACGAGCAGTACTTC
-,TRBV10-3,17,-,TRBJ2-5,CAISAKSGRGGQETQYF,TGTGCCATCAGTGCTAAATCAGGGAGGGGGGGCCAAGAGACCCAGTACTTC
-,TRBV11-2,14,-,TRBJ2-3,CASRLEQGLDTQCF,TGTGCCAGCAGATTAGAACAAGGCCTTGATACGCAGTGTTTT